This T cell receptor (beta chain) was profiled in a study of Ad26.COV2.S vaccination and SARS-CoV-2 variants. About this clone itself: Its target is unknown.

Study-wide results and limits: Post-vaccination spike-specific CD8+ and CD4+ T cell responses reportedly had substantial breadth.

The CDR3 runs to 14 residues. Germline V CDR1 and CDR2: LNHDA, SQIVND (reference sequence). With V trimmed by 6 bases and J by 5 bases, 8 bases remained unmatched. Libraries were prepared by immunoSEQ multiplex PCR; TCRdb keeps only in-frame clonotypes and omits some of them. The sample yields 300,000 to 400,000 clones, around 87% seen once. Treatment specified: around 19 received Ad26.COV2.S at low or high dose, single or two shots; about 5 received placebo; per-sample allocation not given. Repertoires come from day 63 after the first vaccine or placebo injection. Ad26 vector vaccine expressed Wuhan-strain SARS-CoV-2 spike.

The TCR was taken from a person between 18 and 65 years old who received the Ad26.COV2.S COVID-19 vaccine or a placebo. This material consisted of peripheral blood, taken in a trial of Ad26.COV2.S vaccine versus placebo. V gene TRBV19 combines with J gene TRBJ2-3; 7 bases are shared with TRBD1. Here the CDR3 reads CASSPTGRIDTQYF. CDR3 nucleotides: TGTGCCAGTAGCCCGACAGGGCGAATAGATACGCAGTATTTT.